This entry features one T cell receptor beta chain sequence. Described time point: inflamed ileum from the surgical specimen. The data originate from a study of T cell repertoires in ileal Crohn's disease. This table comes from immunoSEQ multiplex PCR, and its TCRdb copy is limited to in-frame clones, with some not included. The table shows some 16,000 clones, with roughly 90% occurring only once. J gave up 4 bases and V 2 bases, and 4 bases lay outside the gene matches. CDR3 length: 14 amino acids. Germline CDR1 reads SGHDT; CDR2 reads YYEEEE. The chain links TRBV5-6 to TRBJ1-1; the match to TRBD1 covers 8 bases. The sequenced sample consisted of ileal tissue. The source is an adult with Crohn's disease. DNA for the CDR3: TGTGCCAGCAGCTTTGGACAGGGTATCACTGAAGCTTTCTTT. It translates to CASSFGQGITEAFF.